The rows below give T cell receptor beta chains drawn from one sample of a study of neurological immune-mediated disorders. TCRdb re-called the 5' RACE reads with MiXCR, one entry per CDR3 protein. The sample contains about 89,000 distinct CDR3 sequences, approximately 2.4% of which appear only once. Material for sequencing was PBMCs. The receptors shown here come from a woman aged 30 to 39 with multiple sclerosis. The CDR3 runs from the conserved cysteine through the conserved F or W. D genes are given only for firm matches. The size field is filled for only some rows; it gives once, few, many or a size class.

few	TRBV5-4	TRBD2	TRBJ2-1	TGTGCCAGCAGCTCCGGGACTAGTACGGGCAATGAGCAGTTCTTC	CASSSGTSTGNEQFF
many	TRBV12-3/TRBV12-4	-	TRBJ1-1	TGTGCCAGCACACAAGATCCAGGGGTGAACACTGAAGCTTTCTTT	CASTQDPGVNTEAFF
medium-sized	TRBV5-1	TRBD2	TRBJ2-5	TGCGCCAGCAGCTTGACTAGCGGGCAGACCCAGTACTTC	CASSLTSGQTQYF
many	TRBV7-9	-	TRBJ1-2	TGTGCCAGCAGCTTAGAACAGTTGGATGGCTACACCTTC	CASSLEQLDGYTF
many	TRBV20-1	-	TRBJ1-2	TGCAGTGCGCGGTCCTATGGGGGTGGCTACACCTTC	CSARSYGGGYTF
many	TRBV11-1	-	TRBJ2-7	TGTGCCAGCAGCTTAGAGCTAGGGGGGATCGGCGAGCAGTACTTC	CASSLELGGIGEQYF
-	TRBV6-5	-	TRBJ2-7	TGTGCCAGCAGTTATGGGGGCCGCAACTACGAGCAGTACTTC	CASSYGGRNYEQYF
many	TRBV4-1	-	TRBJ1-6	TGCGCCAGCAGCCAAGGCAGGGGAGGCTCACCCCTCCACTTT	CASSQGRGGSPLHF
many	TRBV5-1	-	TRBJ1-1	TGCGCCAGCAGCTTTCCAGGGGCTGAAGCTTTCTTT	CASSFPGAEAFF
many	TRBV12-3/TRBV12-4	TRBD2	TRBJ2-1	TGTGCCAGCAGCTCAGTACTAGCGAACCTTTACAATGAGCAGTTCTTC	CASSSVLANLYNEQFF
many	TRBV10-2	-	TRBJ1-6	TGCGCCAGCAGGCGGGTTCAGGATGAACCTAATTCACCCCTCCACTTT	CASRRVQDEPNSPLHF
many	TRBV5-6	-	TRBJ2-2	TGTGCCAGCAGCCCGGGAGCCCACGCCGGGGAGCTGTTTTTT	CASSPGAHAGELFF
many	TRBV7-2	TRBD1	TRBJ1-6	TGTGCCAGCAGCTTAATGCAGGGGGGCAATTCACCCCTCCACTTT	CASSLMQGGNSPLHF
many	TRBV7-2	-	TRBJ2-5	TGTGCCAGCAGCGGCGATCGGTTTTTGGAGACCCAGTACTTC	CASSGDRFLETQYF
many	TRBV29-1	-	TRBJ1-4	TGCAGCTTCCGGGCTTCTAATGAAAAACTGTTTTTT	CSFRASNEKLFF
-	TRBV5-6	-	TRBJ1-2	TGTGCCAGCAGCTTGGCAGGACAGTTTAACTATGGCTACACCTTC	CASSLAGQFNYGYTF
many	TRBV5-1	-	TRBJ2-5	TGCGCCAGCAGCCCTACAACTGATAGGGGGGAGACCCAGTACTTC	CASSPTTDRGETQYF
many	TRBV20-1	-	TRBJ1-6	TGCAGTGCTAGAGTGGGGGGCTCCTATAATTCACCCCTCCACTTT	CSARVGGSYNSPLHF
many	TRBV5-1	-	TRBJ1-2	TGCGCCAGCAGCTTTACGGCCCCTACCTATGGCTACACCTTC	CASSFTAPTYGYTF
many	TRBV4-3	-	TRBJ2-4	TGCGCCAGCAGCTACGGCGTAGGGGGTTCCAAAAACATTCAGTACTTC	CASSYGVGGSKNIQYF
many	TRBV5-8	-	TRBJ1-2	TGTGCCAGCAGCTTGGGGACCACGGTAACATCGGATGGCTACACCTTC	CASSLGTTVTSDGYTF
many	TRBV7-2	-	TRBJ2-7	TGTGCCAGCAGCTTTCTAACCTACGAGCAGTACTTC	CASSFLTYEQYF
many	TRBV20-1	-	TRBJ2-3	TGCAGTGCTAGAGTGGGGGGTGAAGATACGCAGTATTTT	CSARVGGEDTQYF
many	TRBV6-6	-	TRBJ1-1	TGTGCCAGCAGTTACCCCGCTGGTGGCACTGAAGCTTTCTTT	CASSYPAGGTEAFF
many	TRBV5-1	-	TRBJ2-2	TGCGCCAGCAGCTTTTTGGTGGGAGAGGTCACCGGGGAGCTGTTTTTT	CASSFLVGEVTGELFF
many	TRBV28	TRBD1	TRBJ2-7	TGTGCCAGCAGTTCCGGGGACAGCTACGAGCAGTACTTC	CASSSGDSYEQYF
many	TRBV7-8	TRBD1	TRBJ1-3	TGTGCCAGCAGATCGGGACAGGGCACAAACACCATATATTTT	CASRSGQGTNTIYF
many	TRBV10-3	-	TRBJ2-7	TGTGCCATCAGTGAGGGGCAGGGGAGCTACGAGCAGTACTTC	CAISEGQGSYEQYF
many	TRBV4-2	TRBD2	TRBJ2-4	TGTGCCAGCAGCCAAGAGGAAGCGGGAGGGCCGGACATTCAGTACTTC	CASSQEEAGGPDIQYF
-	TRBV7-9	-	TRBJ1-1	TGTGCCAGCAGCTTATTGCCATTTTCTGACAGTAGCTCTGAAGCTTTCTTT	CASSLLPFSDSSSEAFF
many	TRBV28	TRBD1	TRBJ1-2	TGTGCCAGCAGGGGACAGGGGTCCTATGGCTACACCTTC	CASRGQGSYGYTF
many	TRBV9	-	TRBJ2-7	TGTGCCAGCAGCGTAGAAGTACTGGACGAGCAGTACTTC	CASSVEVLDEQYF
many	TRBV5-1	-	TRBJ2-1	TGCGCCAGCAGCTTAGTGGAGAAGGGAGACAATGAGCAGTTCTTC	CASSLVEKGDNEQFF
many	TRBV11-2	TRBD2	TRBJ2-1	TGTGCAGTCCTGGCGGGAGGGTCAAATGAGCAGTTCTTC	CAVLAGGSNEQFF
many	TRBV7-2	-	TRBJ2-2	TGTGCCAGCAGCTTATCACGTACGAACACCGGGGAGCTGTTTTTT	CASSLSRTNTGELFF
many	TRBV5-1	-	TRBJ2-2	TGCGCCAGCAGCTTGTTAGCCACCGGGGAGCTGTTTTTT	CASSLLATGELFF
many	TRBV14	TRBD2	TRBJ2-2	TGTGCCAGCAGCCAGGCGACTAGCGGAATCCGCACCGGGGAGCTGTTTTTT	CASSQATSGIRTGELFF
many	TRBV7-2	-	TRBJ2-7	TGTGCCAGCAGCTTAGAAGACAGAGCCTACGAGCAGTACTTC	CASSLEDRAYEQYF
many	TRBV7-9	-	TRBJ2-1	TGTGCCAGCAGCTTCAGAGGGTACAATGAGCAGTTCTTC	CASSFRGYNEQFF